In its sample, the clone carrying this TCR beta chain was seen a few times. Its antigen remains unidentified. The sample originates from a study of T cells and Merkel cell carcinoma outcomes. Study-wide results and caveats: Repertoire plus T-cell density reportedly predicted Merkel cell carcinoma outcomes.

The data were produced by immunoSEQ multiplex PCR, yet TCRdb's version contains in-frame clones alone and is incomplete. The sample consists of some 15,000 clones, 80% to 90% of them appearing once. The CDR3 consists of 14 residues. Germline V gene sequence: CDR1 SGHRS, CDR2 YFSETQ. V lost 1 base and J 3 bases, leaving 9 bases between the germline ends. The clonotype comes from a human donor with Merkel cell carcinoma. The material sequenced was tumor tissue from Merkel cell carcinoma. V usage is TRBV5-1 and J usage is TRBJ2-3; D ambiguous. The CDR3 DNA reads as TGCGCCAGCAGCTTGCACGTTGGGACAGATACGCAGTATTTT. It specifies CASSLHVGTDTQYF. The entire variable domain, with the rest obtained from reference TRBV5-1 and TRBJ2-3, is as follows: KAGVTQTPRYLIKTRGQQVTLSCSPISGHRSVSWYQQTPGQGLQFLFEYFSETQRNKGNFPGRFSGRQFSNSRSEMNVSTLELGDSALYLCASSLHVGTDTQYFGPGTRLTVL.